There are many counts of the clone carrying this T cell receptor beta chain. Antigen unknown. V lost 2 bases and J lost 8, with 12 bases in between. Germline V lookup: CDR1 SGHDN, CDR2 FVKESK. CDR3 length: 13 amino acids. The record originates from a study of T cells in Graves' hyperthyroidism and ophthalmopathy. Study as a whole: Sampling of peripheral blood happened at initial diagnosis, prior to any treatment. Study results and caveats: Model predictions of ophthalmopathy came a median approximately 6.8 months before onset.

Cells are PBMCs isolated from around 9.4 ml of fresh blood. Regions amplified from RNA transcripts were the TCR beta CDR3 regions. The primer set for the first-round RT-PCR of the TCR CDR3 was HTBI. MiXCR was run by TCRdb on the multiplex PCR reads, yielding one entry per CDR3 protein. The sample yields roughly 800,000 distinct CDR3 sequences, 38% seen once. The source material was blood. The sequence was obtained from a man younger than 35 with Graves' hyperthyroidism. This chain uses TRBV14 with TRBJ1-1, with D uncertain. In DNA form, the CDR3 reads TGTGCCAGCAGCCAAAGTGGGCGTACGGAAGCTTTCTTT. The encoded protein is CASSQSGRTEAFF.